This TCR beta chain was recovered during a study of T cells in Graves' hyperthyroidism and ophthalmopathy. Germline-derived CDR1 and CDR2 are MGHRA and YSYEKL. Trimming left V 0 bases short and J 5 bases short, with 11 bases between. The CDR3 runs 15 residues. Orbital computed tomography, thyroid ultrasound, serum thyroxine and TRAb, and clinical symptoms together informed the diagnoses. Fresh peripheral blood, approximately 10 ml, yielded the PBMCs. Overall study results and limits: Ophthalmopathy onset followed model prediction by a median around 6.9 months. Most thyroid clonotypes expanded above 0.001 appeared in blood too.

Comments on this clonotype: Its antigen is unknown.

What was amplified from RNA transcripts were TCR beta CDR3 regions. The HTBI primer set was used in a first-round RT-PCR of the TCR CDR3. TCRdb fed the multiplex PCR reads into MiXCR, producing one record per CDR3 protein. Of 600,000 to 650,000 distinct CDR3 sequences listed, less than 25% are singletons. This chain links TRBV4-1 with TRBJ2-1; TRBD1 is a possible D gene (5 bases). This clonotype was obtained from a man in his thirties or forties with Graves' ophthalmopathy. Material for sequencing was blood. Here the CDR3 reads CASSQDGTGNNEQFF. The CDR3 coding sequence is TGCGCCAGCAGCCAAGATGGAACAGGCAACAATGAGCAGTTCTTC.